This entry describes one TCR beta chain. Antigen specificity is unknown. Trimming removed 1 base from V and 5 bases from J, with 11 bases in between. Germline-derived CDR1 and CDR2 are SGHDN and FVKESK. The CDR3 loop spans 14 amino acids. This sample stems from a study of chemoradiotherapy in HPV16-positive cancers. Study-level information: Functional T-cell assays on two HPV16-positive patients' cells defined candidate HPV-specific clones and common TCR motifs.

This table comes from immunoSEQ multiplex PCR, and its TCRdb copy is limited to in-frame clones, with some not included. The repertoire holds 1,900 or so clones, with 85% to 90% as singletons. Study outcomes and limitations: Candidate HPV-specific clones and E7-related TCR motifs grew in tumor during treatment. HPV-responsive T-cell expansion during chemoradiotherapy was linked to improved recurrence-free survival in HPV16-positive patients.

Samples were taken several times over chemoradiotherapy. Sequences were derived from tumor tissue, sampled from a patient who underwent chemoradiotherapy. The V and J genes are TRBV14 and TRBJ2-5, with D possibly TRBD2 on 6 matching bases. This receptor was identified in a human donor with HPV-associated anogenital cancer. CDR3 sequence (DNA): TGTGCCAGCAGCCAAGCTAGCGCAGGGGAGACCCAGTACTTC. Protein sequence: CASSQASAGETQYF. Variable domain in full (rest from reference TRBV14 and TRBJ2-5): EAGVTQFPSHSVIEKGQTVTLRCDPISGHDNLYWYRRVMGKEIKFLLHFVKESKQDESGMPNNRFLAERTGGTYSTLKVQPAELEDSGVYFCASSQASAGETQYFGPGTRLLVL.